What follows are 23 T cell receptor beta chains derived from one specimen sequenced in a study of blood T cell repertoires in COVID-19. TCRdb's copy holds only in-frame clones and misses some; the assay was immunoSEQ multiplex PCR. Of fewer than 300,000 clones in the sample, approximately 88% are singletons; the top ten hold more than 1.4%. The source material was peripheral blood. The receptor source for this set is a human donor with COVID-19, enrolled during active disease. The donor label of this sample is uncertain.

The chain couples TRBV7-3 to TRBJ2-1, with 9 bases lining up with TRBD1. Germline-derived CDR1 and CDR2 are SGHTA and FQGTGA. The trim removed 5 bases at V and 4 bases at J, leaving 6 bases unmatched. The CDR3 is made up of 15 amino acids. This CDR3 reads CASSPVGTGYNEQFF. CDR3 sequence (DNA): TGTGCCAGCAGCCCGGTCGGGACAGGGTACAATGAGCAGTTCTTC.

The chain has TRBV7-8 and TRBJ1-4; D remains ambiguous. The CDR3 is 16 residues long. Germline values: CDR1 SGHVS, CDR2 FQNEAQ. Deletions cut 0 bases from V and 0 bases from J, with 8 bases between. The CDR3 nucleotides read TGTGCCAGCAGCTTAGCAGGCAGCGCAACTAATGAAAAACTGTTTTTT. Its translation: CASSLAGSATNEKLFF.

The CDR3 here is CASLSPYRGHYGYTF. The CDR3, as DNA: TGTGCCAGCTTGTCACCTTACAGGGGCCATTATGGCTACACCTTC. The gene calls are TRBV6-5 and TRBJ1-2, with 7 nucleotides matching TRBD1. Germline CDR1 is MNHEY and CDR2 is SVGAGI. Unmatched junction bases numbered 14, after V lost 8 bases and J lost 5 bases. The CDR3 is made up of 15 amino acids.

This clone was seen just once. V is TRBV4-3 and J is TRBJ1-1; D is ambiguous. The CDR3 consists of 14 residues. The germline V and J ends were trimmed by 0 bases and 7 bases, with 12 bases remaining between them. The germline gives CDR1 LGHNA, CDR2 YSLEER. The CDR3 nucleotides read TGCGCCAGCAGCCAAGATCGGGCAGGACTTGAAGCTTTCTTT. Protein product: CASSQDRAGLEAFF.

Turning to this clone: Other DNA sequences in this sample translate to the same CDR3. The chain recombines TRBV6-5 with TRBJ2-5; no firm D call. V was cut by 6 bases and J by 5 bases, with 7 bases left in between. CDR1 and CDR2 (germline): MNHEY, SVGAGI. The CDR3 covers 11 residues. The DNA of the CDR3 is TGTGCCAGCAGCCTCAGGGAGACCCAGTACTTC. Its translation is CASSLRETQYF.

Only one count was recorded for this clone. The chain joins TRBV20-1 to TRBJ1-2; D is uncertain. The V gene's germline CDR1 is DFQATT and CDR2 SNEGSKA (reference sequence). This CDR3 is 10 amino acids long. V shed 7 bases and J shed 8 bases, with 11 bases lying between them. DNA for the CDR3: TGCAGTGTTATCGACGGGGGCTACACCTTC. Translation: CSVIDGGYTF.

The chain has TRBV14 and TRBJ2-1; perhaps TRBD2 as D (6 bases). The V and J ends lost 4 bases and 0 bases respectively, with 13 bases between them. The CDR3 is 16 amino acids. Germline CDR1 and CDR2: SGHDN and FVKESK. CDR3 DNA: TGTGCCAGCAGCCTTTGGGGGGATGTCTCCTACAATGAGCAGTTCTTC. Its protein is CASSLWGDVSYNEQFF. The full variable domain, completed using reference TRBV14 and TRBJ2-1, is EAGVTQFPSHSVIEKGQTVTLRCDPISGHDNLYWYRRVMGKEIKFLLHFVKESKQDESGMPNNRFLAERTGGTYSTLKVQPAELEDSGVYFCASSLWGDVSYNEQFFGPGTRLTVL.

This chain links TRBV6-2 or TRBV6-3 with TRBJ1-1; the match to TRBD1 covers 8 bases. CDR1 and CDR2 from the germline V gene are MNHEY and SVGEGT. There are 15 residues in the CDR3. V shed 6 bases and J 0 bases; nucleotides not matched to a gene: 6. The CDR3 is CASSWTGRMNTEAFF. CDR3 nucleotide sequence: TGTGCCAGCAGCTGGACAGGGCGGATGAACACTGAAGCTTTCTTT.

This clone was observed once. The CDR3 coding sequence is TGTGCCAGCAGCTTTGGGACAGGTCCGCCTTACGGTGAAAAACTGTTTTTT. It codes for CASSFGTGPPYGEKLFF. J is TRBJ1-4 and V is TRBV7-8, with 8 nucleotides matching TRBD1. The trim removed 3 bases at V and 7 bases at J, leaving 13 bases unmatched. Germline values: CDR1 SGHVS, CDR2 FQNEAQ. The CDR3 has 17 residues.

V usage is TRBV5-6 and J usage is TRBJ1-1; maybe TRBD1 (5 bases). The CDR3 is 15 residues long. With 2 bases removed from V and 6 bases from J, the gap between germline ends came to 17 bases. Germline V gene data show CDR1 as SGHDT and CDR2 as YYEEEE. The CDR3 loop reads CASSFGFKGIAEAFF. The CDR3 DNA sequence: TGTGCCAGCAGCTTTGGGTTTAAGGGGATCGCTGAAGCTTTCTTT.

The chain uses TRBV2 and TRBJ1-1; TRBD1 is a possible D gene (6 bases). V dropped 4 bases and J dropped 1 base, with 13 bases sitting between them. Germline V CDR1 and CDR2: SNHLY, FYNNEI. The CDR3 runs 15 residues. The CDR3 sequence: CASSGSGHPNTEAFF. The CDR3 DNA reads TGTGCCAGCAGTGGATCGGGACACCCGAACACTGAAGCTTTCTTT.

The chain carries TRBV25-1 and TRBJ2-7; 7 positions match TRBD1. J lost 0 bases, V lost 6 bases, and 5 bases had no gene match. The CDR3 has 14 amino acids. From germline, CDR1 is MGHDK and CDR2 SYGVNS. CDR3 sequence (DNA): TGTGCCAGCAGGGAGACAGGGACCTCCTACGAGCAGTACTTC. It yields the protein CASRETGTSYEQYF.

The chain combines TRBV28 with TRBJ1-5; D is perhaps TRBD1 (5 bases). V was clipped by 4 bases and J by 4 bases, with 17 bases between them. Per the germline V gene, CDR1 is MDHEN and CDR2 is SYDVKM. This CDR3 is 16 amino acids long. The CDR3 is CASSYDPRGANQPQHF. CDR3 DNA: TGTGCCAGCAGTTACGACCCTAGGGGTGCAAATCAGCCCCAGCATTTT.

This rearrangement joins TRBV19 to TRBJ1-6, with D perhaps matching TRBD1 (5 bases). The CDR3 contains 14 residues. The germline V gene encodes CDR1 LNHDA and CDR2 SQIVND (reference sequence). V was trimmed by 3 bases and J by 7 bases, leaving 10 bases between them. The DNA for the CDR3 is TGTGCCAGTAGTATGGAAAGGGGAAATTCACCCCTCCACTTT. Protein: CASSMERGNSPLHF.

The genes are TRBV12-5 and TRBJ2-2; 13 bases are shared with TRBD2. This CDR3 is 18 amino acids long. CDR1 and CDR2 from the germline V gene are LGHNT and FRNRAP. The J segment lost 6 bases and the V segment lost 6 bases, leaving 13 bases of the junction unmatched. The CDR3 DNA reads TGTGCTAGTGGCCCGGCTGGTTCGACTAGCGGGAGGTCCGGGGAGCTGTTTTTT. Translation gives CASGPAGSTSGRSGELFF.

The genes are TRBV28 and TRBJ2-1; TRBD1 is a possible D gene (6 bases). The CDR3 totals 13 residues. Germline assignment: CDR1 MDHEN and CDR2 SYDVKM. V lost 8 bases, J lost 6 bases, and 14 bases lay in between. The CDR3 region has the DNA TGTGCCAGCCTACGGGACATTTCCAATGAGCAGTTCTTC. It translates to CASLRDISNEQFF.

The table lists this clone with a few counts. The J gene is TRBJ2-4, the V gene TRBV3-1 (or the pseudogene TRBV3-2), with 9 bases matching TRBD2. The CDR3 runs 18 residues. The V gene's germline CDR1 is LGHDT and CDR2 YNNKEL (reference sequence). V trimming: 4 bases; J trimming: 6 bases; junction bases outside the gene matches: 16. The CDR3 sequence is CASSPLGTLAGRANIQYF. The CDR3 DNA is TGTGCCAGCAGCCCACTCGGGACCCTAGCGGGAAGGGCAAACATTCAGTACTTC.

The chain employs TRBV6-5 and TRBJ2-5, with D maybe TRBD1 (5 bases). Germline CDR1 and CDR2: MNHEY and SVGAGI. V gave up 1 base and J gave up 1 base, with 7 bases separating them. There are 14 residues in the CDR3. The CDR3 DNA is TGTGCCAGCAGTTACTTTGACAGCCAAGAGACCCAGTACTTC. This codes for CASSYFDSQETQYF.

The chain combines TRBV29-1 with TRBJ2-5; 12 positions agree with TRBD2. The V and J ends lost 5 bases and 7 bases, in that order; junction bases with no gene match: 5. This CDR3 is 13 amino acids long. CDR1 and CDR2 from the germline V gene are SQVTM and ANQGSEA. The CDR3 DNA is TGCAGCGTTCAGACTAGCGGGAGTTGGACCCAGTACTTC. Its translation is CSVQTSGSWTQYF.

The chain has TRBV18 and TRBJ2-7; TRBD2 aligns across 7 bases. CDR3 size: 15 residues. With V trimmed by 6 bases and J by 2 bases, 10 bases remained unmatched. CDR1 and CDR2 (germline): KGHSH, LQKENI. The chain's CDR3 is CASSLAAGETYEQYF. Here the CDR3 DNA reads TGTGCCAGCTCCCTAGCGGCGGGGGAGACCTACGAGCAGTACTTC.

A few counts support this clone. V is TRBV19 and J is TRBJ2-3, with 8 nucleotides matching TRBD1. V gave up 7 bases and J gave up 3 bases; unmatched junction bases: 12. This CDR3 has 16 residues. Looked up from germline, CDR1 is LNHDA and CDR2 is SQIVND (reference sequence). The chain's CDR3 is CASTKRQGQGTDTQYF. The DNA for the CDR3 is TGTGCCAGTACCAAGAGACAGGGGCAGGGGACAGATACGCAGTATTTT.

A single count supports this clone. The chain recombines TRBV2 with TRBJ1-5, with TRBD1 matching over 8 bases. V lost 4 bases, J lost 4 bases, and 9 bases stayed unmatched. The CDR3 spans 16 residues. Germline V gene lookup returns CDR1 SNHLY and CDR2 FYNNEI. In DNA form, the CDR3 reads TGTGCCAGCAGTGGGTCCCGGGACAGGAGTAATCAGCCCCAGCATTTT. As protein: CASSGSRDRSNQPQHF. Based on the CDR3 plus reference TRBV2 and TRBJ1-5, the full variable domain is EPEVTQTPSHQVTQMGQEVILRCVPISNHLYFYWYRQILGQKVEFLVSFYNNEISEKSEIFDDQFSVERPDGSNFTLKIRSTKLEDSAMYFCASSGSRDRSNQPQHFGDGTRLSIL.

This chain links TRBV25-1 with TRBJ2-1, with 10 positions matching TRBD2. V lost 8 bases and J lost 5; bases outside the gene matches: 3. This CDR3 comprises 13 residues. Germline V gene data show CDR1 as MGHDK and CDR2 as SYGVNS. The CDR3 DNA reads TGTGCCAGCCTAGCGGGAGTTGACAATGAGCAGTTCTTC. Translation gives CASLAGVDNEQFF.